This TCR beta chain was recorded in a study of early T cells in non-severe SARS-CoV-2 infection. Study as a whole: Chains stayed unpaired after sequencing of bulk RNA from unsorted whole blood.

Attached unique molecular identifiers marked individual cDNA molecules. From the 5' RACE reads, TCRdb called clonotypes with MiXCR, one entry per CDR3 protein. The sample consists of 80,000 or so distinct CDR3 sequences, over 11% of them appearing once. Study-level findings and limits: Lookups in VDJdb leaned toward anti-spike CD8 responses and missed private and CD4 specificities.

This CDR3 region has 12 residues. V was cut by 5 bases and J by 0 bases, with 5 bases left in between. CDR1 and CDR2 from the germline V gene are SGHVS and FQNEAQ. Details on this clonotype: Its target is unknown.

The material sequenced was whole blood. The TCR was taken from an adult who was a healthcare worker with PCR-confirmed SARS-CoV-2 infection or an uninfected control (not recorded which). The chain carries TRBV7-8 and TRBJ2-7; D unresolved. The CDR3 sequence is CASSDSSYEQYF. CDR3 in DNA: TGTGCCAGCAGCGATAGCTCCTACGAGCAGTACTTC.